This T cell receptor beta chain was documented in a study of early T cells in non-severe SARS-CoV-2 infection. Overall study results and limits: The VDJdb matching leaned toward anti-spike CD8 responses and overlooked private and CD4 specificities.

In the case of this clonotype: Its antigen is unknown.

V dropped 6 bases and J dropped 7; count of bases not matched to a gene: 8. Germline CDR1 and CDR2: DFQATT and SNEGSKA (reference sequence). This CDR3 comprises 14 residues. Attachment of unique molecular identifiers was made to individual cDNA molecules. One entry per CDR3 protein results from TCRdb running MiXCR on the 5' RACE reads. The table records some 98,000 distinct CDR3 sequences, around 10% of them present only once. The material sequenced was whole blood. This receptor was identified in an adult who was a healthcare worker with PCR-confirmed SARS-CoV-2 infection or an uninfected control (not recorded which). This chain connects TRBV20-1 to TRBJ2-7; TRBD2 matches 14 bases. The CDR3 region is CSAPGTSGRGEQYF. CDR3 nucleotides: TGCAGTGCCCCCGGGACTAGCGGGAGAGGAGAGCAGTACTTC.